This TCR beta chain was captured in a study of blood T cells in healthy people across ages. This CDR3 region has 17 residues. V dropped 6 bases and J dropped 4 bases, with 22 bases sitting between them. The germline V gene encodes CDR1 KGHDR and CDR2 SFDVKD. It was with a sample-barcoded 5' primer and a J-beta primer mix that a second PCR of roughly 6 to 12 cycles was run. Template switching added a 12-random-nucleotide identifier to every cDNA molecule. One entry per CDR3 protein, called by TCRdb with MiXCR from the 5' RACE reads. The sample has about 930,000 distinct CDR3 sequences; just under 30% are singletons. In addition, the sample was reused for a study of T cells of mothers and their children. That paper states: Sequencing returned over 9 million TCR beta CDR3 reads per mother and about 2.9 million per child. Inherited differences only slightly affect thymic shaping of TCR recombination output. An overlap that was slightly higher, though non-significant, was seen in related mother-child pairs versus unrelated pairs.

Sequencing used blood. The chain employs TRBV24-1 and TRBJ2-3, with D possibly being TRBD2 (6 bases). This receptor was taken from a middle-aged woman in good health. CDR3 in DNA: TGTGCCACCAGTACCCGGGACTGGCGCGGAGGGGCAGATACGCAGTATTTT. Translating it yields CATSTRDWRGGADTQYF.